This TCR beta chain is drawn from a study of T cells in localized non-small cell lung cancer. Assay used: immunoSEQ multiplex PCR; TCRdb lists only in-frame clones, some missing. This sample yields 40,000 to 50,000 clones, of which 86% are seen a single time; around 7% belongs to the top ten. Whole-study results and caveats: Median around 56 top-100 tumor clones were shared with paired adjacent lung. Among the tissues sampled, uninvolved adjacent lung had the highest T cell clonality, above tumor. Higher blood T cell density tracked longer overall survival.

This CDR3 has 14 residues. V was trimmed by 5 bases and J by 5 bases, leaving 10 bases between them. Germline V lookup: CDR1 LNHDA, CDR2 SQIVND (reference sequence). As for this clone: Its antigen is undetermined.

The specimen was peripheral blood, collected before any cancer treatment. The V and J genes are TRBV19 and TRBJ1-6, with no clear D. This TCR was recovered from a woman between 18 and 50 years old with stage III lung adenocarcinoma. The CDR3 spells CASSWPNNNSPLHF. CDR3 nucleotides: TGTGCCAGTAGTTGGCCCAACAATAATTCACCCCTCCACTTT.